This T cell receptor beta chain was documented in a study of blood T cell repertoires in COVID-19. Study-level background: Samples of COVID-19 (acute and convalescent) were obtained from the United States, Italy and Spain.

In the authors' workflow: Using reference gene primer amplification, nucleated cell counts were estimated. Sequenced by immunoSEQ multiplex PCR; TCRdb stores in-frame clones only, minus some. Clone size and V and J calls were adopted from that table, with D and trimming inferred from the DNA. This table has approximately 150,000 clones, 75% to 85% appearing once. This receptor was taken from a man between 65 and 80 years old who had recovered from COVID-19. Sequenced material: peripheral blood.

CDR3 in amino acids: CASSPQLAGDYEQYF. The CDR3 region has the DNA TGTGCCAGTAGTCCGCAGCTAGCGGGGGACTACGAGCAGTACTTC. The rearrangement joins TRBV19 to TRBJ2-7; 10 nucleotides align to TRBD2. Looked up from germline, CDR1 is LNHDA and CDR2 is SQIVND (reference sequence). V lost 5 bases, J lost 3 bases, and 7 bases stayed unmatched. The CDR3 runs to 15 residues.